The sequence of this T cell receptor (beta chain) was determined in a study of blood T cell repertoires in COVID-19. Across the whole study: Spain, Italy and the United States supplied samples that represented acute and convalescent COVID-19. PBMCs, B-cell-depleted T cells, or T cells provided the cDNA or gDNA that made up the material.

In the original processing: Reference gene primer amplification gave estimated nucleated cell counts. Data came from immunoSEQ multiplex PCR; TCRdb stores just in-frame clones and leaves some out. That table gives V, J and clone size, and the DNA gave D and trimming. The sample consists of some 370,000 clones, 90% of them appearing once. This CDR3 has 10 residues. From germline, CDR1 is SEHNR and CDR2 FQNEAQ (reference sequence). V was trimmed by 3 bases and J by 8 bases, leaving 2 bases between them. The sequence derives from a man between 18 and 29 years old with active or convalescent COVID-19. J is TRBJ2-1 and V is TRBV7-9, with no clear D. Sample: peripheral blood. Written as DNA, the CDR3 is TGTGCCAGCAGCTTCGATGAGCAGTTCTTC. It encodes CASSFDEQFF.